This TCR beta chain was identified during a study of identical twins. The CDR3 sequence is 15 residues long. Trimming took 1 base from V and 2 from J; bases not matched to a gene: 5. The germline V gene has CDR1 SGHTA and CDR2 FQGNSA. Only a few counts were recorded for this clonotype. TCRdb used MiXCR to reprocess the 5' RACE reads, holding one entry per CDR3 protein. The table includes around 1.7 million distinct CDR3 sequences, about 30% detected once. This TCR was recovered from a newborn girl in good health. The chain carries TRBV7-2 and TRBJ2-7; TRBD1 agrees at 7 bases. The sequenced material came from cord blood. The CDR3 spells CASSLGRGQPYEQYF. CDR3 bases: TGTGCCAGCAGCTTAGGCCGGGGACAGCCCTACGAGCAGTACTTC.